This record looks at one TCR beta chain sequence and its context. After removal of 4 bases from V and 2 bases from J, the junction contained 6 bases not matched to a gene. The CDR3 is made up of 15 amino acids. CDR1 SGHRS and CDR2 YFSETQ come from the germline V gene. This sample was taken from a study of beta chain features in type 1 diabetes. The investigators reverse transcribed all of the isolated RNA, so they sequenced expressed TCRB transcripts. Sequenced by immunoSEQ multiplex PCR; TCRdb stores in-frame clones only, minus some. The repertoire holds under 950,000 clones, with under 20% as singletons.

Sample: naive CD4+ T cells from blood. The chain couples TRBV5-1 to TRBJ2-1; 7 bases align to TRBD2. This sequence was found in a woman aged 18 to 35 in good health. This CDR3 is CASSPGEGTYNEQFF. The DNA for the CDR3 is TGCGCCAGCAGCCCCGGGGAGGGGACCTACAATGAGCAGTTCTTC.